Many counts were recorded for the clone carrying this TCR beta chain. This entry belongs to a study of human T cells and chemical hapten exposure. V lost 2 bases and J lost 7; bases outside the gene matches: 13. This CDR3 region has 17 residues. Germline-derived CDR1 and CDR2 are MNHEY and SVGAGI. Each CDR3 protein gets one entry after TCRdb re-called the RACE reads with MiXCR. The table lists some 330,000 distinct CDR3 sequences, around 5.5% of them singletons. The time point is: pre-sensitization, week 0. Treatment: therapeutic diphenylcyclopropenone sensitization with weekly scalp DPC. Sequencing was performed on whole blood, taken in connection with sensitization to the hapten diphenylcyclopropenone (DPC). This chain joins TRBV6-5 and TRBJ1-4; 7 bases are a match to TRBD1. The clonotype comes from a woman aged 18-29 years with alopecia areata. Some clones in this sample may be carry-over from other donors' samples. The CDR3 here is CASSYRGQLPLGEKLFF. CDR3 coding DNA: TGTGCCAGCAGTTACAGGGGGCAATTGCCTCTGGGTGAAAAACTGTTTTTT.